The rows below give T cell receptor beta chains drawn from one sample of a study of cytomegalovirus exposure and HLA in healthy donors. Some clones are missing from TCRdb's copy, which holds only in-frame ones; the method was immunoSEQ multiplex PCR. The sample carries 100,000 to 150,000 clones, approximately 78% recorded once. Material: PBMCs. The source is a woman aged 45-59 years in good health and CMV-seropositive. Each CDR3 is given with its conserved first and last residue. D genes are given only for firm matches. Expanded clones are given a class, and other clones once, few, many or no size at all.

abundance: -; d_gene: TRBD2; v_gene: TRBV7-8; j_gene: TRBJ2-1; CDR3aa: CASTFSFTSGRAREQFF; CDR3nt: TGTGCCAGCACCTTTAGTTTTACCAGCGGGAGGGCCCGCGAGCAGTTCTTC
abundance: -; d_gene: -; v_gene: TRBV11-2; j_gene: TRBJ1-1; CDR3aa: CASSLGITTNTEAFF; CDR3nt: TGTGCCAGCAGCTTAGGAATAACAACGAACACTGAAGCTTTCTTT
abundance: -; d_gene: -; v_gene: TRBV19; j_gene: TRBJ1-1; CDR3aa: CASRDKGRDTEAFF; CDR3nt: TGTGCCAGTAGGGACAAGGGTCGGGACACTGAAGCTTTCTTT
abundance: -; d_gene: -; v_gene: TRBV29-1; j_gene: TRBJ2-1; CDR3aa: CSVEEGRGSSYNEQFF; CDR3nt: TGCAGCGTTGAAGAAGGGAGGGGGAGCTCCTACAATGAGCAGTTCTTC
abundance: -; d_gene: TRBD1; v_gene: TRBV28; j_gene: TRBJ1-2; CDR3aa: CASSLQTLGDRDGYTF; CDR3nt: TGTGCCAGCAGTTTACAAACCTTAGGGGACAGGGATGGATACACCTTC
abundance: -; d_gene: TRBD1; v_gene: TRBV30; j_gene: TRBJ1-6; CDR3aa: CAWSVAPGQGVPLHF; CDR3nt: TGTGCCTGGAGTGTAGCCCCGGGACAGGGTGTACCCCTCCACTTT
abundance: -; d_gene: TRBD2; v_gene: TRBV6-1; j_gene: TRBJ2-1; CDR3aa: CASKMALAGGGEQFF; CDR3nt: TGTGCCAGCAAGATGGCCCTAGCGGGAGGGGGTGAGCAGTTCTTC
abundance: -; d_gene: TRBD1; v_gene: TRBV2; j_gene: TRBJ2-7; CDR3aa: CASSARDRGKYEQYF; CDR3nt: TGTGCCAGCAGTGCCCGGGACAGGGGAAAGTACGAGCAGTACTTC
abundance: -; d_gene: -; v_gene: TRBV19; j_gene: TRBJ2-1; CDR3aa: CASSPQGTVNEQFF; CDR3nt: TGTGCCAGTAGTCCCCAGGGAACCGTCAATGAGCAGTTCTTC
abundance: -; d_gene: TRBD2; v_gene: TRBV5-1; j_gene: TRBJ2-1; CDR3aa: CASPRGGASSYNEQFF; CDR3nt: TGCGCCAGCCCCCGGGGGGGGGCCAGCTCCTACAATGAGCAGTTCTTC
abundance: -; d_gene: -; v_gene: TRBV18; j_gene: TRBJ2-7; CDR3aa: CASSPDSPSSYEQYF; CDR3nt: TGTGCCAGCTCACCAGACAGTCCTAGCTCCTACGAGCAGTACTTC
abundance: -; d_gene: TRBD2; v_gene: TRBV18; j_gene: TRBJ2-1; CDR3aa: CASSPTRSSGGNEQFF; CDR3nt: TGTGCCAGCTCACCTACCCGGTCTAGCGGGGGGAATGAGCAGTTCTTC
abundance: -; d_gene: -; v_gene: TRBV4-3; j_gene: TRBJ2-3; CDR3aa: CASSQEPVPGGRGDTQYF; CDR3nt: TGCGCCAGCAGCCAAGAACCCGTCCCAGGGGGGCGTGGAGATACGCAGTATTTT
abundance: -; d_gene: -; v_gene: TRBV7-2; j_gene: TRBJ1-6; CDR3aa: CASSLGAQGYNSPLHF; CDR3nt: TGTGCCAGCAGCTTAGGGGCCCAGGGTTATAATTCACCCCTCCACTTT
abundance: once; d_gene: -; v_gene: TRBV19; j_gene: TRBJ1-1; CDR3aa: CASSKQGLLSEAFF; CDR3nt: TGTGCCAGTAGTAAACAGGGTCTCCTGTCTGAAGCTTTCTTT
abundance: -; d_gene: TRBD1; v_gene: TRBV13; j_gene: TRBJ1-4; CDR3aa: CASSNTGTGGEKLFF; CDR3nt: TGTGCCAGCAGCAATACCGGGACAGGGGGAGAAAAACTGTTTTTT
abundance: -; d_gene: -; v_gene: TRBV6-5; j_gene: TRBJ1-3; CDR3aa: CASSRGNTIYF; CDR3nt: TGTGCCAGCAGTCGTGGAAACACCATATATTTT
abundance: few; d_gene: TRBD2; v_gene: TRBV5-1; j_gene: TRBJ2-1; CDR3aa: CASSLTSGSNEQFF; CDR3nt: TGCGCCAGCAGCTTGACTAGCGGGAGTAATGAGCAGTTCTTC
abundance: few; d_gene: TRBD1; v_gene: TRBV29-1; j_gene: TRBJ1-1; CDR3aa: CSVGTGPMNTEAFF; CDR3nt: TGCAGCGTAGGGACAGGGCCAATGAACACTGAAGCTTTCTTT
abundance: few; d_gene: TRBD2; v_gene: TRBV6-5; j_gene: TRBJ2-1; CDR3aa: CASSYSWGGGNEQFF; CDR3nt: TGTGCCAGCAGTTACTCTTGGGGGGGAGGAAATGAGCAGTTCTTC
abundance: -; d_gene: TRBD1; v_gene: TRBV6-1; j_gene: TRBJ1-5; CDR3aa: CASSEPRDRWMGQPQHF; CDR3nt: TGTGCCAGCAGTGAGCCCAGGGACAGATGGATGGGTCAGCCCCAGCATTTT
abundance: -; d_gene: -; v_gene: TRBV9; j_gene: TRBJ1-3; CDR3aa: CASSVPLQGSGNTIYF; CDR3nt: TGTGCCAGCAGCGTACCTCTCCAGGGCTCTGGAAACACCATATATTTT
abundance: -; d_gene: -; v_gene: TRBV5-1; j_gene: TRBJ2-3; CDR3aa: CASSAGTVTDTQYF; CDR3nt: TGCGCCAGCAGCGCGGGGACTGTCACAGATACGCAGTATTTT